This T cell receptor (beta chain) stems from a study of shared clonotypes between healthy human individuals. Study-wide background: The cohort comprised two women and a few men. Their ages spanned 18 to 49 years.

General study results and limits: Large sequencing depth failed to make sorted-subset sequencing complete, rarefaction showed. It was observed that approximately 5% of naive CD4 clonotypes were shared across a few donors.

Comment on this clone: Its cognate antigen is unknown.

The repertoire was sequenced with immunoSEQ multiplex PCR; TCRdb's copy has only in-frame clones and lacks some. The sample yields 2,100,000 or so clones, approximately 94% seen once. CD45RA+ naive and CD45RA-negative memory subsets were separated from CD4+ cells. This CDR3 has 16 residues. The ends were cut back, 3 bases at V and 4 bases at J, with 18 bases in the middle. CDR1 and CDR2 (germline): KGHSH, LQKENI. The sequencing input was naive CD4+ T cells sorted from blood. Subset: CD45RA+ positively selected. The clonotype originates from a man aged 18 to 30 in good health. J is TRBJ1-2 and V is TRBV18, with a possible D match to TRBD1 (5 bases). CDR3 sequence: CASSPLLGDLTYGYTF. CDR3 coding DNA: TGTGCCAGCTCACCCTTATTGGGGGACCTTACCTATGGCTACACCTTC.